This TCR beta chain was identified during a study of Ad26.COV2.S vaccination and SARS-CoV-2 variants. At the level of the study: Doses of Ad26.COV2.S were injected into muscle once or twice, 56 days apart.

Losses at the gene ends were 4 bases for V and 6 bases for J; bases not matched to a gene: 7. The CDR3 is 15 residues long. Germline values: CDR1 SGHTS, CDR2 YDEGEE. Noted treatment: some 20 received Ad26.COV2.S at low or high dose, single or two shots; about 5 received placebo; per-sample allocation not given. Samples analyzed were those drawn on day 63 after the first vaccine or placebo injection. TCRdb's copy holds only in-frame clones and misses some; the assay was immunoSEQ multiplex PCR. The table shows some 320,000 clones, with around four fifths occurring only once. This sequence joins TRBV5-8 and TRBJ1-5, with 10 bases matching TRBD1. This specimen was peripheral blood, taken in a trial of Ad26.COV2.S vaccine versus placebo. The TCR sequence derives from a person aged 18-60 years who received the Ad26.COV2.S COVID-19 vaccine or a placebo. CDR3 sequence (DNA): TGTGCCAGCAGCCTAGTGGGACAGGGGATTCAGCCCCAGCATTTT. Translated: CASSLVGQGIQPQHF.